This is a list of T cell receptor beta chains from one sample in a study of blood T cell repertoires in COVID-19. Measured with immunoSEQ multiplex PCR; TCRdb has only the in-frame clones, and not every one. The repertoire consists of about 150,000 clones, with 85% occurring once and the leading ten covering roughly 8.3%. Sequencing was carried out using peripheral blood. The receptor source for this set is a woman aged 55-70 years with COVID-19, enrolled during active disease. Each CDR3 is given without its conserved first and last residue. Each record gives: J gene, D gene, V gene, CDR3 protein. A D gene is named only where the DNA matches it firmly.

TRBJ1-1 NA TRBV18 ASSPLTEAF
TRBJ2-5 NA TRBV4-1 ASSQDQTPEETQY
TRBJ1-3 NA TRBV7-9 ASSSSQGKTGNTIY
TRBJ1-5 NA TRBV19 ASSIVFGGASNQPQH
TRBJ1-2 NA TRBV3-1/TRBV3-2 ASSRNQGYLDGYT
TRBJ2-1 TRBD2 TRBV2 ASSRLARNEQF
TRBJ1-5 NA TRBV11-2 ASSQGINQPQH
TRBJ2-7 NA TRBV27 ASSLGVPTVWNSEQY
TRBJ1-2 NA TRBV10-1 ASSQQGNYGYT
TRBJ1-1 NA TRBV6-1 ASSERRGWGVNTEAF
TRBJ2-6 NA TRBV2 ASSVSGFAGANVLT
TRBJ2-7 TRBD1 TRBV3-1/TRBV3-2 ASSDRVREQY
TRBJ1-5 NA TRBV7-8 ASSLWMGSGSLNQPQH
TRBJ2-2 NA TRBV6-5 ASSGTVANTGELF
TRBJ1-1 NA TRBV20-1 RVGTRGAF
TRBJ1-3 NA TRBV7-9 ASSLAGRLSGNTIY
TRBJ2-7 NA TRBV18 ASSIQGTYEQY
TRBJ1-4 NA TRBV7-9 ASSRRGGNEKLF
TRBJ1-2 NA TRBV19 ASTWGSSSNYGYT
TRBJ2-3 NA TRBV4-1 ASSPPLPIIPTDTQY
TRBJ2-2 TRBD2 TRBV6-1 ASSEEVAGVVPPGELF
TRBJ1-5 NA TRBV19 ASSIFADSNQPQH
TRBJ1-4 TRBD1 TRBV29-1 SVIQGAREKLF
TRBJ2-1 NA TRBV13 ASSEVELGHKNNEQF
TRBJ1-6 NA TRBV10-3 AITNRVGSPLH
TRBJ2-5 NA TRBV6-4 ASTVGARYQETQY
TRBJ1-5 NA TRBV19 ASSSSRGINQPQH
TRBJ2-1 TRBD1 TRBV5-8 ASSLRDRGYNEQF
TRBJ2-3 TRBD1 TRBV7-3 ASSYNSPGTGTDTQY
TRBJ1-1 TRBD1 TRBV11-2 ASRGGLVSPTEAF
TRBJ1-5 TRBD1 TRBV7-9 ASSSGGINQPQH
TRBJ2-1 NA TRBV7-9 ASSLAGGLNEQF
TRBJ2-7 TRBD2 TRBV27 ASSFSGAPFYEQY
TRBJ1-5 TRBD1 TRBV5-6 ASSFSGTGGNQPQH
TRBJ2-1 NA TRBV25-1 ASSEYYRADEQF
TRBJ2-7 TRBD1 TRBV18 ASSRDSSEQY
TRBJ2-4 TRBD2 TRBV6-6 ASSRQGVAGGPGKNIQY
TRBJ1-1 NA TRBV5-1 ASSWRENTEAF
TRBJ1-1 TRBD1 TRBV7-9 ASSFRDRGPGAEAF
TRBJ2-1 NA TRBV5-1 ASSSPVRGSYNEQF
TRBJ1-2 NA TRBV7-2 ASSLRSFYGYT
TRBJ2-1 NA TRBV2 AIYTPGAPAYNEQF
TRBJ1-5 TRBD1 TRBV19 ASSRDRWNNQPQH
TRBJ2-7 NA TRBV1 TSSPGARTSAFFSEQY
TRBJ2-1 NA TRBV5-6 ASSYQNSYNEQF
TRBJ2-1 NA TRBV6-5 ASRKTGYNEQF
TRBJ2-2 NA TRBV7-9 ASSPGVGAQNTGELF
TRBJ1-1 NA TRBV4-1 ASSQEGARTEAF
TRBJ2-2 NA TRBV14 ASSQRVSVGELF
TRBJ2-1 NA TRBV15 ATNPSSYNEQF
TRBJ1-3 TRBD1 TRBV5-1 ASSFGQGPNTIY
TRBJ2-2 NA TRBV19 ASSKQRNTGELF
TRBJ1-2 TRBD1 TRBV7-8 ASSGDRSNYGYT
TRBJ1-1 NA TRBV30 AWIWAGAEAF
TRBJ2-3 NA TRBV7-7 ASSLGPTDTQY
TRBJ2-5 NA TRBV7-9 ASSRTEQQETQY
TRBJ1-1 NA TRBV12-5 ASGLGQQNTEAF
TRBJ2-1 TRBD2 TRBV10-3 AISGSQGGLAGYNEQF
TRBJ2-6 TRBD1 TRBV29-1 SVEDVGQGQSGANVLT